The rows below give T cell receptor beta chains drawn from one sample of a study of T cell changes during pregnancy in multiple sclerosis. Method: immunoSEQ multiplex PCR; TCRdb's copy keeps in-frame clones and lacks some. The sample contains about 64,000 clones, 90% of which appear only once. Sequenced here: peripheral blood, sampled in the second trimester of pregnancy. All receptors come from a female donor in good health, enrolled as a control in a pregnancy study. Each CDR3 is given with its conserved first and last residue. A D gene is named only where the DNA matches it firmly. Size tells how often a clone was seen (once, few, many) or the class of an expanded clone, and some rows leave it out.

CDR3nt: TGTGCCAGTAACGGAGGGGGGAGGGTCACTGAAGCTTTCTTT
CDR3aa: CASNGGGRVTEAFF
j_gene: TRBJ1-1
d_gene: .
abundance: .
v_gene: TRBV19

CDR3nt: TGTGCCGGTAGCGGGGCGCGGGGCTACACCTTC
CDR3aa: CAGSGARGYTF
j_gene: TRBJ1-2
d_gene: .
abundance: .
v_gene: TRBV7-9

CDR3nt: TGTGCCAGCAGCCCATTGGACTGGATATCCTACAATGAGCAGTTCTTC
CDR3aa: CASSPLDWISYNEQFF
j_gene: TRBJ2-1
d_gene: .
abundance: .
v_gene: TRBV4-2

CDR3nt: TGTGCCAGCAGTTTGACGGAGGGCCAGACCCAGTACTTC
CDR3aa: CASSLTEGQTQYF
j_gene: TRBJ2-5
d_gene: .
abundance: .
v_gene: TRBV28

CDR3nt: TGTGCCAGCAGCTATTCCCAGGGTGCCGTCCAGCAGTACTTC
CDR3aa: CASSYSQGAVQQYF
j_gene: TRBJ2-7
d_gene: .
abundance: .
v_gene: TRBV13

CDR3nt: TGTGCCACCTCCGGGACAGGGCCCTACGAGCAGTACTTC
CDR3aa: CATSGTGPYEQYF
j_gene: TRBJ2-7
d_gene: TRBD1
abundance: once
v_gene: TRBV19

CDR3nt: TGTGCCAGCAGTTATTTACTAGCGAAGAACAATGAGCAGTTCTTC
CDR3aa: CASSYLLAKNNEQFF
j_gene: TRBJ2-1
d_gene: TRBD2
abundance: .
v_gene: TRBV6-5

CDR3nt: TGTGCCAGCAGGGTAGCCAGGGGGAATGGCTACACCTTC
CDR3aa: CASRVARGNGYTF
j_gene: TRBJ1-2
d_gene: TRBD1
abundance: .
v_gene: TRBV6-5

CDR3nt: TGTGCCAGCAGCGCGACAGTTACGCCAACTAATGAAAAACTGTTTTTT
CDR3aa: CASSATVTPTNEKLFF
j_gene: TRBJ1-4
d_gene: .
abundance: .
v_gene: TRBV9

CDR3nt: TGTGCCTGGAGTGTAGGAGGGGGCGGTCAGCCCCAGCATTTT
CDR3aa: CAWSVGGGGQPQHF
j_gene: TRBJ1-5
d_gene: TRBD1
abundance: .
v_gene: TRBV30

CDR3nt: TGTGCCAGCAGTGAAGGACAGTACCAAGAGACCCAGTACTTC
CDR3aa: CASSEGQYQETQYF
j_gene: TRBJ2-5
d_gene: .
abundance: .
v_gene: TRBV2

CDR3nt: TGCGCCAGCAGCCAAGTCACGGGGAGCTCCTACGAGCAGTACTTC
CDR3aa: CASSQVTGSSYEQYF
j_gene: TRBJ2-7
d_gene: .
abundance: .
v_gene: TRBV4-1

CDR3nt: TGTGCCAGCAGCTTAGATCTGTACGGGGAGCTGTTTTTT
CDR3aa: CASSLDLYGELFF
j_gene: TRBJ2-2
d_gene: .
abundance: .
v_gene: TRBV11-3

CDR3nt: TGTGCCAGCAGCCTACGTTACTATCAGCCCCAGCATTTT
CDR3aa: CASSLRYYQPQHF
j_gene: TRBJ1-5
d_gene: .
abundance: .
v_gene: TRBV5-8

CDR3nt: TGCAGCGCCCGGACAGTCAACACTGAAGCTTTCTTT
CDR3aa: CSARTVNTEAFF
j_gene: TRBJ1-1
d_gene: .
abundance: .
v_gene: TRBV29-1

CDR3nt: TGTGCCAGCAGCGTAGTTAGGGAGGACTATGGCTACACCTTC
CDR3aa: CASSVVREDYGYTF
j_gene: TRBJ1-2
d_gene: .
abundance: .
v_gene: TRBV9

CDR3nt: TGTGCCAGCAGCTTAGTGCCGGGAGGGCGCCAAGAGACCCAGTACTTC
CDR3aa: CASSLVPGGRQETQYF
j_gene: TRBJ2-5
d_gene: TRBD2
abundance: .
v_gene: TRBV7-6

CDR3nt: TGTGCCAGCAGTGTAGTTTGGGAGACCCAGTACTTC
CDR3aa: CASSVVWETQYF
j_gene: TRBJ2-5
d_gene: .
abundance: .
v_gene: TRBV2

CDR3nt: TGTGCCAGCAGTTACGGGGGCCTAGGCTCTGAAGCTTTCTTT
CDR3aa: CASSYGGLGSEAFF
j_gene: TRBJ1-1
d_gene: .
abundance: .
v_gene: TRBV6-6

CDR3nt: TGTGCCAGTAGTATAGGCGGGAGGGGGAGTTACAATGAGCAGTTCTTC
CDR3aa: CASSIGGRGSYNEQFF
j_gene: TRBJ2-1
d_gene: TRBD2
abundance: .
v_gene: TRBV19

CDR3nt: TGTGCCAGCGTCCGAAGGGGCCCCTACAATGAGCAGTTCTTC
CDR3aa: CASVRRGPYNEQFF
j_gene: TRBJ2-1
d_gene: .
abundance: few
v_gene: TRBV6-5

CDR3nt: TGTGCCAGCTCGGGGCAGAGCTCTGGGGCCAACGTCCTGACTTTC
CDR3aa: CASSGQSSGANVLTF
j_gene: TRBJ2-6
d_gene: .
abundance: .
v_gene: TRBV18

CDR3nt: TGTGCCAGCAGCCTCGACAGCTACGAGCAGTACTTC
CDR3aa: CASSLDSYEQYF
j_gene: TRBJ2-7
d_gene: .
abundance: .
v_gene: TRBV11-1

CDR3nt: TGCAGCGCCGAGCGGCATCGCCAAGAGACCCAGTACTTC
CDR3aa: CSAERHRQETQYF
j_gene: TRBJ2-5
d_gene: .
abundance: .
v_gene: TRBV29-1

CDR3nt: TGTGCCAGCAGCCCCGACCGGGACTCGGGCTACGAGCAGTACTTC
CDR3aa: CASSPDRDSGYEQYF
j_gene: TRBJ2-7
d_gene: .
abundance: .
v_gene: TRBV6-5

CDR3nt: TGTGCCAGCAGCGTAACAGGGAACGTAGGAGAAGCTTTCTTT
CDR3aa: CASSVTGNVGEAFF
j_gene: TRBJ1-1
d_gene: .
abundance: .
v_gene: TRBV9

CDR3nt: TGCGCCAGCAGCGTAGCTAGCGGGGGGTCGTCAGATACGCAGTATTTT
CDR3aa: CASSVASGGSSDTQYF
j_gene: TRBJ2-3
d_gene: TRBD2
abundance: .
v_gene: TRBV5-1

CDR3nt: TGTGCCAGCAGCCAGGGGGGAGAGACCCAGTACTTC
CDR3aa: CASSQGGETQYF
j_gene: TRBJ2-5
d_gene: .
abundance: .
v_gene: TRBV7-8

CDR3nt: TGTGCCATCAGTCCCGGGGGACGTCGGAGCGACGAGCAGTACTTC
CDR3aa: CAISPGGRRSDEQYF
j_gene: TRBJ2-7
d_gene: .
abundance: .
v_gene: TRBV10-3

CDR3nt: TGTGCCTGGACAGTAACTATGGGTGGCTACACCTTC
CDR3aa: CAWTVTMGGYTF
j_gene: TRBJ1-2
d_gene: .
abundance: .
v_gene: TRBV30

CDR3nt: TGTGCCAGCAGCCCGGGGGACGGGTACACTGAAGCTTTCTTT
CDR3aa: CASSPGDGYTEAFF
j_gene: TRBJ1-1
d_gene: .
abundance: .
v_gene: TRBV7-9

CDR3nt: TGTGCCACCAGCAGAAGTAGCCTACTTAACAATGAGCAGTTCTTC
CDR3aa: CATSRSSLLNNEQFF
j_gene: TRBJ2-1
d_gene: .
abundance: .
v_gene: TRBV15

CDR3nt: TGTGCCAGCAGTTCGCCTGACAGGGCCTACGAGCAGTACTTC
CDR3aa: CASSSPDRAYEQYF
j_gene: TRBJ2-7
d_gene: TRBD1
abundance: .
v_gene: TRBV27

CDR3nt: TGTGCCAGCAGCTTAGGCGGGGGGGTCACAGATACGCAGTATTTT
CDR3aa: CASSLGGGVTDTQYF
j_gene: TRBJ2-3
d_gene: TRBD2
abundance: .
v_gene: TRBV11-3

CDR3nt: TGCGCCAGCAGCTTGGCCGGGACAGGGAGACGGGCGAGGGATTCACCCCTCCACTTT
CDR3aa: CASSLAGTGRRARDSPLHF
j_gene: TRBJ1-6
d_gene: TRBD1
abundance: .
v_gene: TRBV5-1

CDR3nt: TGCGCCAGCAGCTTGGCAGGGGGGCACACTGAAGCTTTCTTT
CDR3aa: CASSLAGGHTEAFF
j_gene: TRBJ1-1
d_gene: TRBD1
abundance: few
v_gene: TRBV5-1

CDR3nt: TGTGCCAGCAGCTCCGGGACAGGGCGCAACGAGCAGTACTTC
CDR3aa: CASSSGTGRNEQYF
j_gene: TRBJ2-7
d_gene: TRBD1
abundance: .
v_gene: TRBV7-6

CDR3nt: TGTGCCAGCAGCCAGTTCGACTGGAGCACTGAAGCTTTCTTT
CDR3aa: CASSQFDWSTEAFF
j_gene: TRBJ1-1
d_gene: .
abundance: .
v_gene: TRBV7-9

CDR3nt: TGTGCCAGCAGCTTATTTGACAGCACTGAAGCTTTCTTT
CDR3aa: CASSLFDSTEAFF
j_gene: TRBJ1-1
d_gene: .
abundance: .
v_gene: TRBV7-2

CDR3nt: TGTGCTAGCAGCTTAGCTACCATCGCGGGAAATAGTGAGCAGTTCTTC
CDR3aa: CASSLATIAGNSEQFF
j_gene: TRBJ2-1
d_gene: .
abundance: few
v_gene: TRBV7-7

CDR3nt: TGTGCCAGCAGTTTGCAGACTAGCGGGGGTAACAATGAGCAGTTCTTC
CDR3aa: CASSLQTSGGNNEQFF
j_gene: TRBJ2-1
d_gene: TRBD2
abundance: .
v_gene: TRBV6-5

CDR3nt: TGTGCCAGCAGCTTTCTACTAGCGGAACCCTTTGAGCAGTTCTTC
CDR3aa: CASSFLLAEPFEQFF
j_gene: TRBJ2-1
d_gene: TRBD2
abundance: .
v_gene: TRBV7-9

CDR3nt: TGTGCTAGTGAATCGACTGAGGGGGGGTTGCCTCGTGGCTACACCTTC
CDR3aa: CASESTEGGLPRGYTF
j_gene: TRBJ1-2
d_gene: .
abundance: once
v_gene: TRBV12-5

CDR3nt: TGTGCCGAGGGGCCGGCGGGGGCACACAATGAGCAGTTCTTC
CDR3aa: CAEGPAGAHNEQFF
j_gene: TRBJ2-1
d_gene: .
abundance: .
v_gene: TRBV2

CDR3nt: .
CDR3aa: CASSSSKSSYEQYF
j_gene: TRBJ2-7
d_gene: .
abundance: .
v_gene: TRBV28

CDR3nt: TGTGCCAGCAGCTCGCTAAAGTCGGGGTTGGCAAAGTATGGCTACACCTTC
CDR3aa: CASSSLKSGLAKYGYTF
j_gene: TRBJ1-2
d_gene: .
abundance: .
v_gene: TRBV11-2

CDR3nt: TGTGCCAGCAGTCGACTCAGGGGGAACACTGAAGCTTTCTTT
CDR3aa: CASSRLRGNTEAFF
j_gene: TRBJ1-1
d_gene: .
abundance: .
v_gene: TRBV6-5

CDR3nt: TGTGCCAGTAGTTCCTGGCCCCATCTCTTC
CDR3aa: CASSSWPHLF
j_gene: TRBJ1-2
d_gene: .
abundance: .
v_gene: TRBV19